This TCR beta chain was sequenced for a study (dated by TCRdb to between 2014 and 2017). Broadly, across the study: The study tested whether tumor-infiltrating Tregs in breast cancer are recruited from blood Tregs or converted in situ from other CD4+ T cell subsets.

The CDR3, from cysteine to phenylalanine, totals 14 residues. CDR3 DNA only is kept here, 42 bases in frame from base 1. The germline V gene provides CDR1 MNHEY and CDR2 SVGAGI. Clipping removes 5 bases from V and 5 bases from J, with 7 as the unmatched junction base count. Cells that were CD4+CD25+CD127-/low were the ones isolated as Tregs. Tregs, naive and memory CD4+ T cells from tumor, blood and ipsilateral draining lymph nodes of a few breast cancer patients underwent full-length TCR alpha and beta sequencing. Tumor tissue, along with lymph nodes from ipsilateral axillary dissection, was perfused with PBS, minced, and then digested using collagenase I and hyaluronidase. Mononuclear cells from lymph nodes or roughly 54 ml of peripheral blood were isolated by Ficoll density gradient centrifugation. FACS confirmed that the sorted cell populations were more than 90% pure. Overall results and qualifications from the work: The greatest overlap of tumor-infiltrating Treg TCR alpha and beta sequences was with tumor naive CD4+ T cells, followed next by blood naive CD4+ T cells. In terms of TCR gene usage, tumor memory CD4+ T cells clustered together with blood and lymph node memory CD4+ cells, as well as with lymph node naive CD4+ cells. The validation in the larger cohort was limited to a single TCR beta V-J rearrangement instead of whole repertoires.

Amplification of full-length TCR variable regions was done by 5' RACE PCR using constant-region reverse primers, and this step was followed by semi-nested PCR with Nested Universal Primer A. Using the ReliaPrep RNA Cell Miniprep System, total RNA was extracted, and the SMARTer RACE 5'/3' Kit was then used to reverse transcribe the RNA into 5'RACE-ready cDNA. Multiplex adaptors were used to barcode the full-length TCR alpha and beta libraries, which were then sequenced on an Illumina MiSeq. The authors processed their data as follows. For each of nine subset-tissue groups, sequencing data from the five patients were combined, and the groups were compared by unsupervised clustering of TCR gene usage. The Morisita-Horn index was used to calculate repertoire similarity, with shared sequences weighted by how much each contributed to each repertoire. TCRdb applied fastp at Q25 and MiXCR to the public reads, then kept only in-frame beta chains. Each entry is one CDR3 protein sequence, shown with its most common DNA and genes. For this entry, the V and J calls and clone size follow TCRdb and not the study's own pipeline. The sample contains fewer than 50,000 distinct CDR3 sequences, 22% of them found a single time. 4.3% of the sample rests with the top ten.

This clonotype was observed at least ten times. Its antigen remains unidentified. Base qualities are not recorded, but no much larger clone differs from it by a single base. The chain links TRBV6-5 with TRBJ2-7; TRBD2 agrees with 9 junctional bases. Material for sequencing was Tregs sorted from a lymph node. This TCR was recovered from a female donor with breast cancer. The DNA sequence is as follows: TGTGCCAGCAGTCTTAGCGGGAGAAGGGACGAGCAGTACTTC. This codes for CASSLSGRRDEQYF.